A single T cell receptor beta chain is shown here with its context. Its matching antigen is unknown. Germline V lookup: CDR1 SGHNT, CDR2 YYREEE (reference sequence). CDR3 length: 16 amino acids. The record originates from a study of monozygotic twins with inflammatory bowel disease. The study, taken as a whole, reports: Immunosuppressive treatments were not uniform, and this may have added variability to patient repertoires.

No DNA is given; TCRdb re-called the 5' RACE reads and lists each CDR3 protein once. This table lists just over 300,000 distinct CDR3 sequences. What was sequenced was blood. This clonotype was sampled from a human donor with ulcerative colitis or Crohn's disease, or a healthy co-twin of an affected twin (not recorded which). This sequence joins TRBV5-4 and TRBJ2-3; lacking DNA, the TRBD1 call made by TCRdb goes unchecked. CDR3 protein: CASSAGRTGATDTQYF.